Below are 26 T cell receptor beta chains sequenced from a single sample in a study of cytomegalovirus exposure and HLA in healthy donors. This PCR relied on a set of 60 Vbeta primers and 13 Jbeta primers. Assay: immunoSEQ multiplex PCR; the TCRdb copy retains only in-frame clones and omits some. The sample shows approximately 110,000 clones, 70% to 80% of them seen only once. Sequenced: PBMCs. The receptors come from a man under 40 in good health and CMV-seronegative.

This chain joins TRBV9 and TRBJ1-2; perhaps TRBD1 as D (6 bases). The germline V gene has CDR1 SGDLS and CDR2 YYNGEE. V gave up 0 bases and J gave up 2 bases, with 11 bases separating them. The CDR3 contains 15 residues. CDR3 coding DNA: TGTGCCAGCAGCGTAGGGCAGGGGTTCAACTATGGCTACACCTTC. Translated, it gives CASSVGQGFNYGYTF.

CDR3 sequence (DNA): TGTGCCAGCAGCTTAGCAGGGGCCTACGAGCAGTACTTC. It translates to CASSLAGAYEQYF. The chain links TRBV11-2 to TRBJ2-7, with D possibly matching TRBD1 (6 bases). Trimming left V 1 base short and J 2 bases short, with 6 bases between. This CDR3 is 13 amino acids long. Looked up from germline, CDR1 is SGHAT and CDR2 is FQNNGV. The variable domain in full, with the rest retrieved from reference TRBV11-2 and TRBJ2-7, is EAGVAQSPRYKIIEKRQSVAFWCNPISGHATLYWYQQILGQGPKLLIQFQNNGVVDDSQLPKDRFSAERLKGVDSTLKIQPAKLEDSAVYLCASSLAGAYEQYFGPGTRLTVT.

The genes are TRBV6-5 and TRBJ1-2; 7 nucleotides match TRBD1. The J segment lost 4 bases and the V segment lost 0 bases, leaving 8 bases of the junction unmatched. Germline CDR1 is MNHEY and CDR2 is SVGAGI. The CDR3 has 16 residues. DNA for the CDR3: TGTGCCAGCAGTTACTCCGGGACAGTGCTGTTCTATGGCTACACCTTC. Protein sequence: CASSYSGTVLFYGYTF.

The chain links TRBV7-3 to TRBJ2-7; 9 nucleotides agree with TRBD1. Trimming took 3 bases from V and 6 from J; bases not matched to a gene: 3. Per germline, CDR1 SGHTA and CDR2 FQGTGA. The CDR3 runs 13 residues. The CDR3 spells CASSFGTGFEQYF. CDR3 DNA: TGTGCCAGCAGCTTCGGGACAGGGTTCGAGCAGTACTTC. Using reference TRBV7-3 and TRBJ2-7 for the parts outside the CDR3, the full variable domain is GAGVSQTPSNKVTEKGKYVELRCDPISGHTALYWYRQSLGQGPEFLIYFQGTGAADDSGLPNDRFFAVRPEGSVSTLKIQRTERGDSAVYLCASSFGTGFEQYFGPGTRLTVT.

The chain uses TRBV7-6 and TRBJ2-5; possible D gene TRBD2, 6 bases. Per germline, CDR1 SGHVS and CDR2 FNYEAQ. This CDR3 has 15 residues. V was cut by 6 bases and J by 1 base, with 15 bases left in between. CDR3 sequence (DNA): TGTGCCAGCAGTCAAAGTAGCGGTTCCCAAGAGACCCAGTACTTC. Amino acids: CASSQSSGSQETQYF.

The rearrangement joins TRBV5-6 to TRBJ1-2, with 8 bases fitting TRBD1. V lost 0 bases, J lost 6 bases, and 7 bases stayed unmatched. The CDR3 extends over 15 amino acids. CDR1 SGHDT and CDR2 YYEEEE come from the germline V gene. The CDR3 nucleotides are TGTGCCAGCAGCTTGGTGGGACAGGTTGACGATGGCTACACCTTC. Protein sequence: CASSLVGQVDDGYTF.

The CDR3 here is CASSLSSGLWTGELFF. CDR3 nucleotide sequence: TGTGCCAGCAGCTTATCATCAGGGCTTTGGACCGGGGAGCTGTTTTTT. J is TRBJ2-2 and V is TRBV7-2, with a tentative D call TRBD1 (5 bases). CDR1 SGHTA and CDR2 FQGNSA come from the germline V gene. The V end lost 2 bases, the J end lost 5 bases, and 15 bases lay between the germline ends. The CDR3 has 16 amino acids.

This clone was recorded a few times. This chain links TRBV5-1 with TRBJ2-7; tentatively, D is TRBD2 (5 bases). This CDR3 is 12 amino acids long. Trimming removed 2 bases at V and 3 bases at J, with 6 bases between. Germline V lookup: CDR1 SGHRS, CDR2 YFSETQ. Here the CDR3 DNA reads TGCGCCAGCAGCTTTGAGGGCTACGAGCAGTACTTC. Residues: CASSFEGYEQYF.

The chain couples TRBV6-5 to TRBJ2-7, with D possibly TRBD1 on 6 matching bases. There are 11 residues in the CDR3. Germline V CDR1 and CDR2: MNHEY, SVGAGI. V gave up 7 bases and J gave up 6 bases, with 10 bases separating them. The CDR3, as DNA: TGTGCCAGCATCAGGGGAAGCGAGCAGTACTTC. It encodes CASIRGSEQYF.

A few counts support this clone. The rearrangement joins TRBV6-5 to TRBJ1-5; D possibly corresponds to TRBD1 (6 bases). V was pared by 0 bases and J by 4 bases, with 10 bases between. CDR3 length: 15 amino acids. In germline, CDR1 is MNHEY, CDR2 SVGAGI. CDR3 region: CASSYSSQGNQPQHF. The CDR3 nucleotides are TGTGCCAGCAGTTACTCGAGTCAGGGGAATCAGCCCCAGCATTTT.

The CDR3 loop is CASSSGGPTYEQYF. The CDR3 bases are TGTGCCAGCAGCTCCGGGGGGCCAACCTACGAGCAGTACTTC. The J gene is TRBJ2-7, the V gene TRBV7-2; D is perhaps TRBD2 (7 bases). Per the germline V gene, CDR1 is SGHTA and CDR2 is FQGNSA. Deletions cut 4 bases from V and 2 bases from J, with 12 bases between. The CDR3 sequence is 14 residues long.

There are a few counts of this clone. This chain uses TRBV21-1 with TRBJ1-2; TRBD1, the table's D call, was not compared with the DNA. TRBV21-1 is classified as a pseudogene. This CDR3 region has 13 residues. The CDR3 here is CASSGDRGEGYTF. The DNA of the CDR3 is TGTGCCAGCAGCGGGGACAGGGGGGAAGGCTACACCTTC.

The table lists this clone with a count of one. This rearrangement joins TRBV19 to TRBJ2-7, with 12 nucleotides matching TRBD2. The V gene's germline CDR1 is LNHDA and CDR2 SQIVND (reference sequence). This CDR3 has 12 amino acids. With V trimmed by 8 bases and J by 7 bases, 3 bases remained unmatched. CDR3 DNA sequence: TGTGCCAGTGGTACTAGCGGGGGGGAGCAGTACTTC. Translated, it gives CASGTSGGEQYF.

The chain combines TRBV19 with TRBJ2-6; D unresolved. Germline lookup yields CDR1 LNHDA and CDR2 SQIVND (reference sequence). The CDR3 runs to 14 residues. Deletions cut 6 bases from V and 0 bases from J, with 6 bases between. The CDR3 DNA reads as TGTGCCAGTAGAGACTTCTCTGGGGCCAACGTCCTGACTTTC. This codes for CASRDFSGANVLTF.

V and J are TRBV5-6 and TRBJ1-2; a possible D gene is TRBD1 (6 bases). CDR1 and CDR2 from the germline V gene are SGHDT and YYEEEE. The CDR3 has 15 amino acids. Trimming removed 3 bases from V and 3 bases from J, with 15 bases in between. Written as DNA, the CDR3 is TGTGCCAGCAGCTCTTCAGGGGAATCTGACTATGGCTACACCTTC. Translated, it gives CASSSSGESDYGYTF.

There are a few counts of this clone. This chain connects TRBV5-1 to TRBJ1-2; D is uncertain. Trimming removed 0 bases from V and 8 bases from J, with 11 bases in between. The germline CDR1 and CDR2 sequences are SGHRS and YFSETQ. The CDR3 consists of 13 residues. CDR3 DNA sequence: TGCGCCAGCAGCTTGGAGAGGGTCCGCGGCTACACCTTC. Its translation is CASSLERVRGYTF.

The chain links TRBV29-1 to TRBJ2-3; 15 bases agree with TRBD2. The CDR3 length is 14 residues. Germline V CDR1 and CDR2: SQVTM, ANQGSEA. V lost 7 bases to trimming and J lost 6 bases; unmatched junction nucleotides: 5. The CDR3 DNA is TGCAGCGGACACGGGACTAGCGGGAGGGATACGCAGTATTTT. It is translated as CSGHGTSGRDTQYF.

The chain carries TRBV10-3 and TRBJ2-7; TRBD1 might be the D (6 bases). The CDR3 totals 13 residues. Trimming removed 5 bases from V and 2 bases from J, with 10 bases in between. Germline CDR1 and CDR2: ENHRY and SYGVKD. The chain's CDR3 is CAISQDRPYEQYF. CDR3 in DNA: TGTGCCATCAGTCAAGACAGGCCCTACGAGCAGTACTTC.

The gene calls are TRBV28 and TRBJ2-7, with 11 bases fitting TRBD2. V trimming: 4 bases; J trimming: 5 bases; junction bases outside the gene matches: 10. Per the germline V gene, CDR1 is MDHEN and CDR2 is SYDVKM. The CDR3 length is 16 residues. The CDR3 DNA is TGTGCCAGCAGTTCCCCAGCTCAACTAGCGGGAGACGAGCAGTACTTC. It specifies CASSSPAQLAGDEQYF.

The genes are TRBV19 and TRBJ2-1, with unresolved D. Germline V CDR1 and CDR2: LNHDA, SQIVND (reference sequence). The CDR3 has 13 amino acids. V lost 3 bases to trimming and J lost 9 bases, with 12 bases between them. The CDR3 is CASSMLSVSEQFF. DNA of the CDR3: TGTGCCAGTAGTATGCTCAGCGTTAGTGAGCAGTTCTTC.

The CDR3 region is CASGGQESSYEQYF. The CDR3 nucleotides read TGTGCCAGCGGGGGACAGGAGAGCTCCTACGAGCAGTACTTC. The chain has TRBV28 and TRBJ2-7; TRBD1 agrees at 8 bases. The germline V gene has CDR1 MDHEN and CDR2 SYDVKM. The CDR3 runs to 14 residues. After removal of 8 bases from V and 0 bases from J, the junction contained 6 bases not matched to a gene.

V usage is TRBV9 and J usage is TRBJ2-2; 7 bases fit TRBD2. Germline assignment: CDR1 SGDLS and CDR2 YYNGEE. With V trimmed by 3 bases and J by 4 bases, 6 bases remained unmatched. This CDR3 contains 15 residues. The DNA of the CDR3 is TGTGCCAGCAGCGGTTACGGGGGGATCACCGGGGAGCTGTTTTTT. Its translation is CASSGYGGITGELFF.

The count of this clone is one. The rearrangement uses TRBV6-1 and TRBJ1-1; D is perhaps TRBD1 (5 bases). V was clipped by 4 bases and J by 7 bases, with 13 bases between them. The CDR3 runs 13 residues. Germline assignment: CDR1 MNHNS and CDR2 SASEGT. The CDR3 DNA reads TGTGCCAGCAGTGGGAGGGACCGAAATGAAGCTTTCTTT. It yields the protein CASSGRDRNEAFF.

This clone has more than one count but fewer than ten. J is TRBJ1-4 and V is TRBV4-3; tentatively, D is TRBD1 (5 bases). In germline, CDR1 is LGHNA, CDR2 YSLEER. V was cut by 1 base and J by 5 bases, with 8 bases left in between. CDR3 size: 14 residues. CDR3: CASSQGQINEKLFF. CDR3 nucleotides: TGCGCCAGCAGCCAAGGACAGATAAATGAAAAACTGTTTTTT.

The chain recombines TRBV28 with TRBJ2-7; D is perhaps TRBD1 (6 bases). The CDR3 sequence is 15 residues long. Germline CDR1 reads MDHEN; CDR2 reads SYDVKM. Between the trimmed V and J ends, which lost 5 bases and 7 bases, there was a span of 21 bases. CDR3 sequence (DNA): TGTGCCAGCAGTCGACAGGTCCTAGGTTCGGGGGAGCAGTACTTC. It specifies CASSRQVLGSGEQYF.

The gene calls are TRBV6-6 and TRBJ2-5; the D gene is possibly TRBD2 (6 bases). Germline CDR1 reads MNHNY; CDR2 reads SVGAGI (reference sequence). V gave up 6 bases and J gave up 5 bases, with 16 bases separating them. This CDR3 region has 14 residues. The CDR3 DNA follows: TGTGCCAGCAGACGTTCAGGGAGGAGCGAGACCCAGTACTTC. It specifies CASRRSGRSETQYF.